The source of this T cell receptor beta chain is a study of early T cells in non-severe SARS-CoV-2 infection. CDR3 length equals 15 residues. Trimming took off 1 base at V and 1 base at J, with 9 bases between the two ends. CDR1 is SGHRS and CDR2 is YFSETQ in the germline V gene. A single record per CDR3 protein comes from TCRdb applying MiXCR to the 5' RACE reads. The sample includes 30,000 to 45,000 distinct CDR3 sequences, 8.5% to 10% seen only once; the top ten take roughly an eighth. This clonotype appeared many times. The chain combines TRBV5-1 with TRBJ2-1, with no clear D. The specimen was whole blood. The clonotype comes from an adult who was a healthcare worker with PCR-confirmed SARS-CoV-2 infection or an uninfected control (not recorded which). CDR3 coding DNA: TGCGCCAGCAGCTTGTCCATTCAATCCTACAATGAGCAGTTCTTC. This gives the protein CASSLSIQSYNEQFF.